This T cell receptor (beta chain) was identified during a study of blood T cell repertoires in COVID-19. Study overall: The United States, Italy and Spain supplied acute and convalescent COVID-19 samples. PBMCs, B-cell-depleted T cells, or T cells provided the cDNA or gDNA that made up the material.

This clone was detected only once. From germline, CDR1 is MGHRA and CDR2 YSYEKL. The CDR3 consists of 16 residues. Trimming removed 3 bases from V and 6 bases from J, with 17 bases in between. In the authors' methods: Researchers report that nucleated cell counts were estimated from reference gene primer amplification. Some clones are missing from TCRdb's copy, which holds only in-frame ones; the method was immunoSEQ multiplex PCR. The V and J calls and clone size are taken from that table; D and trimming were inferred from the DNA. The sample has 120,000 or so clones; approximately 79% are singletons.

The chain is built from TRBV4-1 and TRBJ1-4; D ambiguous. The clonotype was recovered from a man aged 45 to 65 with acute or convalescent COVID-19. The sequenced sample was peripheral blood. CDR3 DNA sequence: TGCGCCAGCAGCCAGGGCCTCAGTAATGCCTATGAAAAACTGTTTTTT. Protein: CASSQGLSNAYEKLFF.